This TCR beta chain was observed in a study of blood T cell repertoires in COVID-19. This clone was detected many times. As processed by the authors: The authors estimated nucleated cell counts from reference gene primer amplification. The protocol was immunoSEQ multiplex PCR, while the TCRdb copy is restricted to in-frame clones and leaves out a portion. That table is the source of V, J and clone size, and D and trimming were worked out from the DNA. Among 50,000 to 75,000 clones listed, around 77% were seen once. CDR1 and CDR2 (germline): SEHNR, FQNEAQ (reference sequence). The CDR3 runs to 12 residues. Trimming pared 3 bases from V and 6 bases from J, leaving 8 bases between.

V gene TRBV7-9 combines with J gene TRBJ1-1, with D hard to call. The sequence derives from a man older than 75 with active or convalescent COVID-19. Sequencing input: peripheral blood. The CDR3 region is CASSLSLSEAFF. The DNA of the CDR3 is TGTGCCAGCAGCTTGTCCCTCTCTGAAGCTTTCTTT.